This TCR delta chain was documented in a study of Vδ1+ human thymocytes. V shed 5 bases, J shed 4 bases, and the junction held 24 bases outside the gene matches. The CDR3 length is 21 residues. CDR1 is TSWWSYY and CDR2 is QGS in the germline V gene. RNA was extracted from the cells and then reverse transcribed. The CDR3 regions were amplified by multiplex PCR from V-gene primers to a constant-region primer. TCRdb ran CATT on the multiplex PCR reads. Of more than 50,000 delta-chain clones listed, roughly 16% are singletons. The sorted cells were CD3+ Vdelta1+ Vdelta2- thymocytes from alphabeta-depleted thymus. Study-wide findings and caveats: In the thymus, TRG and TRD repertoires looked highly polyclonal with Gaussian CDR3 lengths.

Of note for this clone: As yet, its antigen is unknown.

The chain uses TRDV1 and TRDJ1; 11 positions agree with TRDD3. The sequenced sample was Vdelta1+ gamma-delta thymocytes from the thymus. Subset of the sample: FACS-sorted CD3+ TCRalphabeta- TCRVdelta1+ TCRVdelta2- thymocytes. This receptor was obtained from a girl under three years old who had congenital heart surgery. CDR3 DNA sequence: TGTGCTCTTGGGAGGGCCCTTCCGGGCTTGCTGGGGGATACCTGCGGCGATAAACTCATCTTT. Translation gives CALGRALPGLLGDTCGDKLIF.